Listed here are 6 T cell receptor beta chains from one sample, sequenced in a study of blood T cell repertoires in COVID-19. The table came from immunoSEQ multiplex PCR; TCRdb's copy has only in-frame clones and leaves some out. This repertoire shows about 200,000 clones, approximately 87% found once; its top ten account for approximately 6.2%. The sequencing input was peripheral blood. The source of these receptors is a man aged 60-69 years who had recovered from COVID-19.

This clone has more than one count but fewer than ten. The chain recombines TRBV18 with TRBJ2-1; D unresolved. V lost 0 bases to trimming and J lost 9 bases, with 9 bases between them. This CDR3 region has 13 residues. Germline assignment: CDR1 KGHSH and CDR2 LQKENI. The CDR3 sequence: CASSPPGAREQFF. Here the CDR3 DNA reads TGTGCCAGCTCACCACCTGGAGCACGTGAGCAGTTCTTC.

The count of this clone is one. This sequence joins TRBV12-3 or TRBV12-4 and TRBJ2-6; no clear D. This CDR3 has 13 residues. Between the trimmed V and J ends, which lost 6 bases and 4 bases, there was a span of 7 bases. The CDR3 DNA follows: TGTGCCAGCAGGGAGATGGGGGCCAACGTCCTGACTTTC. Amino acids: CASREMGANVLTF.

This chain uses TRBV27 with TRBJ2-6; D is ambiguous. The CDR3 has 16 amino acids. The V gene's germline CDR1 is MNHEY and CDR2 SMNVEV (reference sequence). The V gene lost 5 bases and the J gene lost 0 bases, with 11 bases spanning the gap. CDR3 sequence reads: CASSIVRSSGANVLTF. In DNA form, the CDR3 reads TGTGCCAGCAGTATCGTACGGAGCTCTGGGGCCAACGTCCTGACTTTC.

The chain couples TRBV6-2 or TRBV6-3 to TRBJ1-2, with 9 bases that match TRBD1. This CDR3 is built from 14 residues. The ends lost 6 bases at V and 8 bases at J; junction bases unmatched: 10. The germline gives CDR1 MNHEY, CDR2 SVGEGT. The CDR3 here is CASSSGQGSGGYTF. The CDR3 region has the DNA TGTGCCAGCAGCTCGGGACAGGGATCGGGAGGCTACACCTTC.

The chain has TRBV19 and TRBJ1-2, with a tentative D call TRBD1 (6 bases). The length of the CDR3 is 11 residues. Trimming left V 7 bases short and J 7 bases short, with 10 bases between. Germline values: CDR1 LNHDA, CDR2 SQIVND (reference sequence). The CDR3 region has the DNA TGTGCCAGTAACAGGGTTGGTGGCTACACCTTC. Translation gives CASNRVGGYTF.

This clone is a singleton in its sample. J is TRBJ2-5 and V is TRBV14; no clear D. This CDR3 has 12 residues. The germline V and J ends were trimmed by 1 base and 4 bases, with 4 bases remaining between them. CDR1 is SGHDN, CDR2 FVKESK, per germline. The CDR3 DNA reads as TGTGCCAGCAGCCAAGTTAGAGAGACCCAGTACTTC. This translates into CASSQVRETQYF.